These 13 T cell receptor beta chains originate from one sample sequenced in a study of blood T cells in healthy people across ages. Combining a sample-barcoded 5' primer with a J-beta primer mix, a second PCR ran for roughly 7 to 12 cycles. TCRdb ran MiXCR on the 5' RACE reads and lists one entry per CDR3 protein. The table lists around 1.5 million distinct CDR3 sequences, about 43% of them singletons. Sequenced sample: blood. Receptors originate from a young woman in good health.

The chain's CDR3 is CASSQNGQGGAQYF. DNA for the CDR3: TGTGCCAGCAGCCAGAACGGACAGGGAGGAGCGCAGTACTTC. The chain combines TRBV5-8 with TRBJ2-7, with 8 bases identical to TRBD1. The V gene's germline CDR1 is SGHTS and CDR2 YDEGEE. Germline trimming cut 4 bases from V and 9 bases from J; bases unmatched to any gene: 12. The CDR3 is made up of 14 amino acids. The full variable domain, with the rest looked up from reference TRBV5-8 and TRBJ2-7, is EAGVTQSPTHLIKTRGQQATLRCSPISGHTSVYWYQQALGLGLQFLLWYDEGEERNRGNFPPRFSGRQFPNYSSELNVNALELEDSALYLCASSQNGQGGAQYFGPGTRLTVT.

V is TRBV9 and J is TRBJ2-3; D is undetermined. The germline V gene encodes CDR1 SGDLS and CDR2 YYNGEE. Trimming cost V 0 bases and J 2 bases, with 10 bases left between them. The length of the CDR3 is 15 residues. CDR3 in DNA: TGTGCCAGCAGCGTAGGATGGGGAATCACAGATACGCAGTATTTT. It codes for CASSVGWGITDTQYF. Filled out from reference TRBV9 and TRBJ2-3, the complete variable domain reads DSGVTQTPKHLITATGQRVTLRCSPRSGDLSVYWYQQSLDQGLQFLIQYYNGEERAKGNILERFSAQQFPDLHSELNLSSLELGDSALYFCASSVGWGITDTQYFGPGTRLTVL.

The rearrangement uses TRBV6-5 and TRBJ2-1; perhaps D is TRBD1 or TRBD2 (5 bases each). The DNA end is more similar to TRBJ2-7, so the J call may be wrong. Germline loops: CDR1 MNHEY, CDR2 SVGAGI. This CDR3 spans 15 amino acids. CDR3 sequence (DNA): TGTGCCAGCAGTCACGGGGACGCCGGCTACAATGAGCAGTACTTC. It encodes CASSHGDAGYNEQYF.

The chain employs TRBV12-3 or TRBV12-4 and TRBJ1-5; 12 bases line up with TRBD1. This CDR3 has 17 residues. V lost 3 bases, J lost 11 bases, and 14 bases stayed unmatched. DNA of the CDR3: TGTGCCAGCAGTTTTGGGAATTACGGGACAGGGGGCCCGTCCCAGCATTTT. Amino acids: CASSFGNYGTGGPSQHF.

The chain carries TRBV5-1 and TRBJ2-7, with D maybe TRBD2 (5 bases). TRBJ2-5 explains the end of the DNA better; the J call may be wrong. Germline-derived CDR1 and CDR2 are SGHRS and YFSETQ. The CDR3 is made up of 15 amino acids. The CDR3 DNA reads as TGCGCCAGCAGCTTTCGGATAGAGGGTCGAGAGACCCAGTACTTC. Protein sequence: CASSFRIEGRETQYF.

The chain links TRBV13 to TRBJ2-7; D gene uncertain. Trimming cost V 6 bases and J 4 bases, with 16 bases left between them. CDR1 and CDR2 from the germline V gene are PRHDT and FYEKMQ (reference sequence). This CDR3 contains 14 residues. In DNA form, the CDR3 reads TGTGCCAGCAGGGATCAGTACGGTACATACGAGCAGTACTTC. It specifies CASRDQYGTYEQYF.

Only a few counts were recorded for this clonotype. The chain couples TRBV5-1 to TRBJ2-3; 9 bases map to TRBD2. Trimming took 0 bases from V and 4 from J; bases not matched to a gene: 6. The CDR3 totals 16 residues. Germline CDR1 reads SGHRS; CDR2 reads YFSETQ. CDR3 region: CASSLDGRGRADTQYF. Written as DNA, the CDR3 is TGCGCCAGCAGCTTGGATGGGCGCGGGAGGGCAGATACGCAGTATTTT.

This rearrangement joins TRBV20-1 to TRBJ2-3; D not resolved. The germline gives CDR1 DFQATT, CDR2 SNEGSKA (reference sequence). The CDR3 runs to 14 residues. Trimming took 3 bases from V and 4 from J, leaving 14 bases between them. DNA of the CDR3: TGCAGTGCTAGCAAGGCAGGAATTCCAGATACGCAGTATTTT. It translates to CSASKAGIPDTQYF.

The chain combines TRBV20-1 with TRBJ2-3; the match to TRBD2 covers 14 bases. With 6 bases clipped from V and 1 base from J, the junction kept 6 bases outside the gene matches. Germline CDR1 and CDR2: DFQATT and SNEGSKA (reference sequence). The CDR3 is 16 residues long. The CDR3 coding sequence is TGCAGTGCCTTGGGACTAGCGGGGGTTCGCACAGATACGCAGTATTTT. Amino acids: CSALGLAGVRTDTQYF.

This clonotype showed up just once. The J gene is TRBJ1-4, the V gene TRBV5-1, with a weak D call TRBD1 (6 bases). The CDR3 totals 16 residues. From germline, CDR1 is SGHRS and CDR2 YFSETQ. V lost 4 bases and J 3 bases, leaving 16 bases between the germline ends. The CDR3 nucleotides read TGCGCCAGCAGCACGGGATCACAGGGAGCTAATGAAAAACTGTTTTTT. Translated: CASSTGSQGANEKLFF.

DNA of the CDR3: TGTGCCAGCAGCAGGACCCTGAAGGAAAAACTGTTTTTT. It encodes CASSRTLKEKLFF. This sequence joins TRBV21-1 and TRBJ1-4; the D call in the table, TRBD1, was not verified against the DNA. TRBV21-1 is an annotated pseudogene. The CDR3 contains 13 residues.

A note on this clonotype: Relative to the germline gene, one junction end is altered; a read error may explain this. This chain links TRBV27 with TRBJ2-5; D could derive from TRBD1 or TRBD2 (5 bases each). Looked up from germline, CDR1 is MNHEY and CDR2 is SMNVEV (reference sequence). This CDR3 comprises 14 residues. This CDR3 is CAGSGGQTEETQYF. The DNA for the CDR3 is TGTGCCGGCAGCGGCGGGCAGACAGAAGAGACCCAGTACTTC.

This chain uses TRBV20-1 with TRBJ2-1, with 15 bases aligning to TRBD2. Trimming removed 6 bases from V and 15 bases from J; junction bases left unmatched: 12. CDR3 size: 14 residues. In germline, CDR1 is DFQATT, CDR2 SNEGSKA (reference sequence). CDR3 residues: CSAHPGLAGGVGFF. The CDR3 nucleotides are TGCAGTGCCCATCCGGGACTAGCGGGAGGAGTTGGGTTCTTC.